This TCR beta chain was retrieved from a study of regulatory dendritic cells for organ transplantation. This clone appeared a single time. No antigen is known for it. CDR3 size: 15 residues. The germline gives CDR1 MNHEY, CDR2 SMNVEV (reference sequence). Trimming removed 4 bases from V and 8 bases from J, with 17 bases in between. CFSE-labeled sorted T cells met regulatory or mature dendritic cells for 4 to 6 days. Memory T cells were CD45RO+, naive were CD45RA+, sorted by FACS. Study-wide results and caveats: Memory CD8+ clonal expansion seemed more limited with regulatory than mature dendritic cells.

Only in-frame clones appear in the TCRdb table, and some are missing; sequencing was by immunoSEQ multiplex PCR. The data contain 7,500 to 8,500 clones, about 70% of them seen just once; the ten biggest clones take up 3.7%. This receptor was taken from a human donor in good health. Sequencing input: memory CD4+ T cells from blood cultured with dendritic cells. As for subset: CD45RO+ memory T cells. This rearrangement joins TRBV27 to TRBJ1-4, with a possible D match to TRBD1 (5 bases). CDR3 amino acids: CASSSLPGNGEKLFF. CDR3 coding DNA: TGTGCCAGCAGTTCCTTACCAGGGAACGGAGAAAAACTGTTTTTT.